Listed here are 12 T cell receptor beta chains from one sample, sequenced in a study of OX40 agonist ivuxolimab in advanced cancers. The assay was immunoSEQ multiplex PCR, and TCRdb's table has in-frame clones only and misses some. Of roughly 30,000 clones in the sample, around 74% were seen once. Here the sequenced sample was CD4+ or CD8+ T cells sorted from blood, taken in a trial of the OX40 agonist ivuxolimab. Receptor source: an adult with an advanced solid tumor such as melanoma, head and neck, liver or kidney cancer.

This chain connects TRBV6-5 to TRBJ1-2, with 7 bases fitting TRBD1. Germline CDR1 and CDR2: MNHEY and SVGAGI. This CDR3 spans 14 amino acids. V was clipped by 6 bases and J by 6 bases; unmatched bases: 10. The CDR3 bases are TGTGCCAGCAGATCGGCAGGGGGAATCGATGGCTACACCTTC. Residues: CASRSAGGIDGYTF.

The rearrangement joins TRBV6-1 to TRBJ1-3; no definite D call. The CDR3 is 15 residues long. Germline V gene sequence: CDR1 MNHNS, CDR2 SASEGT. V was cut by 4 bases and J by 0 bases, with 10 bases left in between. In DNA form, the CDR3 reads TGTGCCAGCAGTGTTGAACGGATCTCTGGAAACACCATATATTTT. Encoded protein: CASSVERISGNTIYF.

V gene TRBV19 combines with J gene TRBJ2-5; TRBD2 is a possible D gene (6 bases). The V gene lost 1 base and the J gene lost 1 base, with 7 bases spanning the gap. In germline, CDR1 is LNHDA, CDR2 SQIVND (reference sequence). CDR3 length equals 14 residues. In DNA, the CDR3 is TGTGCCAGTAGTATAGGGGGAGGCCAAGAGACCCAGTACTTC. It encodes CASSIGGGQETQYF.

The chain uses TRBV2 and TRBJ1-2; D unclear. In germline, CDR1 is SNHLY, CDR2 FYNNEI. The CDR3 spans 15 residues. With 5 bases removed from V and 7 bases from J, the gap between germline ends came to 20 bases. CDR3 coding DNA: TGTGCCAGCAGTAAAAGTCTGACCGCCCCCTTTGGCTACACCTTC. It is translated as CASSKSLTAPFGYTF.

This chain connects TRBV14 to TRBJ1-2; the D is unclear. This CDR3 is built from 13 residues. Trimming left V 6 bases short and J 1 base short, with 9 bases between. Germline loops: CDR1 SGHDN, CDR2 FVKESK. CDR3 protein: CASSQVNNYGYTF. CDR3 coding DNA: TGTGCCAGCAGTCAGGTGAATAACTATGGCTACACCTTC. Full variable domain (outside the CDR3, taken from reference TRBV14 and TRBJ1-2): EAGVTQFPSHSVIEKGQTVTLRCDPISGHDNLYWYRRVMGKEIKFLLHFVKESKQDESGMPNNRFLAERTGGTYSTLKVQPAELEDSGVYFCASSQVNNYGYTFGSGTRLTVV.

The chain joins TRBV5-1 to TRBJ2-1, with TRBD1 identical over 10 bases. The germline V gene encodes CDR1 SGHRS and CDR2 YFSETQ. V was clipped by 5 bases and J by 7 bases; unmatched bases: 12. The CDR3 sequence is 16 residues long. For the CDR3, the DNA is TGCGCCAGCAGTCGAACTTCCGGGACAGGGGCGAATGAGCAGTTCTTC. Translation: CASSRTSGTGANEQFF. Combining the CDR3 with reference TRBV5-1 and TRBJ2-1 gives the whole variable domain KAGVTQTPRYLIKTRGQQVTLSCSPISGHRSVSWYQQTPGQGLQFLFEYFSETQRNKGNFPGRFSGRQFSNSRSEMNVSTLELGDSALYLCASSRTSGTGANEQFFGPGTRLTVL.

This chain links TRBV4-2 with TRBJ1-3, with D perhaps TRBD1 (6 bases). The CDR3 runs to 16 residues. The germline V gene encodes CDR1 LGHNA and CDR2 YNFKEQ. Trimming stripped 4 bases from V and 0 bases from J, with 13 bases between. The CDR3 bases are TGTGCCAGCAGCCTGACACAGGGAAGCTCTGGAAACACCATATATTTT. The encoded protein is CASSLTQGSSGNTIYF.

This clone showed up just a few times. V and J are TRBV18 and TRBJ2-1; TRBD1 matches 9 bases. The V gene end was trimmed by 9 bases and the J gene end by 6 bases; junction bases not matched to a gene: 6. This CDR3 contains 13 residues. Germline-derived CDR1 and CDR2 are KGHSH and LQKENI. The CDR3 nucleotides read TGTGCCAGTTTACGGGACAGGGCCAATGAGCAGTTCTTC. This gives the protein CASLRDRANEQFF.

V gene TRBV5-1 combines with J gene TRBJ2-2; TRBD1 is a possible D gene (6 bases). The V end lost 4 bases, the J end lost 4 bases, and 14 bases lay between the germline ends. This CDR3 spans 15 amino acids. CDR1 and CDR2 (germline): SGHRS, YFSETQ. CDR3 sequence reads: CASSVGARVTGELFF. The CDR3 coding sequence is TGCGCCAGCAGCGTGGGGGCGAGGGTCACCGGGGAGCTGTTTTTT.

The chain recombines TRBV6-6 with TRBJ2-3, with D uncertain. This CDR3 spans 13 amino acids. V gave up 2 bases and J gave up 6 bases, with 9 bases separating them. Germline values: CDR1 MNHNY, CDR2 SVGAGI (reference sequence). CDR3 coding DNA: TGTGCCAGCAGTTACAACCCTAGGGATACGCAGTATTTT. This codes for CASSYNPRDTQYF.

The chain links TRBV7-6 to TRBJ2-2; 7 bases match TRBD1. V lost 0 bases and J lost 5; bases outside the gene matches: 9. The CDR3 consists of 17 residues. The germline V gene has CDR1 SGHVS and CDR2 FNYEAQ. The CDR3 coding sequence is TGTGCCAGCAGCTTAGCGTCAGACAGGGCGAGGACCGGGGAGCTGTTTTTT. It encodes CASSLASDRARTGELFF.

The rearrangement joins TRBV27 to TRBJ1-2, with TRBD1 identical over 9 bases. Germline V gene sequence: CDR1 MNHEY, CDR2 SMNVEV (reference sequence). V lost 2 bases and J lost 4; bases outside the gene matches: 5. The CDR3 runs 15 residues. This CDR3 reads CASSLQGQGSYGYTF. CDR3 sequence (DNA): TGTGCCAGCAGTTTACAGGGACAGGGTAGCTATGGCTACACCTTC.